This T cell receptor beta chain was found in a study of cytomegalovirus exposure and HLA in healthy donors. Study-wide findings and caveats: In a later analysis, across HLA loci, associated TCR counts were highest for DRB1, lowest for HLA-C. An analysis done earlier found most TCR beta V segments productive about 90% or about 30% of the time. Most subjects had HLA-A and HLA-B alleles reportedly predicted accurately by TCR beta sequences. Per published reports, the classifier diagnosed cytomegalovirus status with high specificity and sensitivity.

13 Jbeta primers and 60 Vbeta primers were used for the PCR. Sequencing was performed with immunoSEQ multiplex PCR; in TCRdb, only in-frame clones are kept and a portion is missing. The table includes under 200,000 clones, roughly 77% detected once. The V gene end was trimmed by 5 bases and the J gene end by 4 bases; junction bases not matched to a gene: 10. The CDR3 runs to 15 residues. Germline CDR1 is MDHEN and CDR2 is SYDVKM. In the case of this clone: Its specificity is unknown.

Sequenced: PBMCs. This receptor was taken from a woman between 40 and 55 years old in good health and CMV-seropositive. The V gene is TRBV28, the J gene TRBJ1-2, with TRBD1 matching over 7 bases. The CDR3 reads CASSLIKGAAYGYTF. The CDR3 DNA reads as TGTGCCAGCAGTCTTATCAAGGGGGCGGCCTATGGCTACACCTTC.